The clone carrying this TCR beta chain came up a few times. Its antigen is not identified. This sample is part of a study of post-analysis software for immune sequencing data. Whole-study context: Some patients lacked subtype; others had relapsing-remitting, secondary progressive or progressive-relapsing disease.

Unique molecular identifiers were carried by the TCR beta cDNA libraries. Yield was some 500,000 cDNA molecules from roughly 1 to 10 million T cells. From the PCR reads, TCRdb called clonotypes with MiXCR, one entry per CDR3 protein. The sample includes about 380,000 distinct CDR3 sequences, around 33% of them seen just once. V gave up 7 bases and J gave up 5 bases, with 23 bases separating them. The CDR3 totals 15 residues. The germline V gene encodes CDR1 SQVTM and CDR2 ANQGSEA. General study results and limits: About 5 TRBV segments (TRBV5-6, TRBV5-1 and TRBV20-1 among them) occurred more frequently in patients than in controls. By F measure, samples from a shared preparation batch strongly co-clustered.

V and J are TRBV29-1 and TRBJ2-5, with D possibly matching TRBD2 (7 bases). The sequenced material came from blood. The clonotype was recovered from a girl aged 5-17 years with multiple sclerosis. Here the CDR3 reads CSAESRGALSETQYF. The DNA of the CDR3 is TGCAGCGCCGAGTCACGGGGGGCCCTGTCGGAGACCCAGTACTTC. Using reference TRBV29-1 and TRBJ2-5 for the parts outside the CDR3, the full variable domain is SAVISQKPSRDICQRGTSLTIQCQVDSQVTMMFWYRQQPGQSLTLIATANQGSEATYESGFVIDKFPISRPNLTFSTLTVSNMSPEDSSIYLCSAESRGALSETQYFGPGTRLLVL.